The 21 T cell receptor beta chains given below trace back to one sample, sequenced in a study of T cell clones after liver transplantation (dated by TCRdb to the late 2010s). Sample time point, as interpreted from the label and publication: pre-transplant. The library was made by the immunoSEQ multiplex PCR assay. TCRdb limited this immuneACCESS table to in-frame rearrangements with V and J called. A share of clones is missing; checked studies link under half to unresolved V genes, and the rest is unexplained. In all, the sample holds tens of thousands of clones, and more than 75% of those were seen once. The ten largest clones capture approximately 2.6% of the sample. Sequencing used CD4+ T cells from blood, obtained before liver transplant. Receptor source: a human donor who received a liver transplant.

The rearrangement joins TRBV5-6 to TRBJ2-3; TRBD1 is a possible D gene (5 bases). V lost 0 bases to trimming and J lost 2 bases, with 10 bases between them. The germline V gene encodes CDR1 SGHDT and CDR2 YYEEEE. This CDR3 contains 15 residues. The CDR3 protein is CASSLVVGDTDTQYF. CDR3 nucleotides: TGTGCCAGCAGCTTGGTTGTAGGGGACACAGATACGCAGTATTTT.

V and J are TRBV27 and TRBJ2-7; weak D call: TRBD2 (5 bases). The germline V and J ends were trimmed by 5 bases and 2 bases, with 10 bases remaining between them. Germline V gene sequence: CDR1 MNHEY, CDR2 SMNVEV (reference sequence). The length of the CDR3 is 13 residues. CDR3 DNA sequence: TGTGCCAGCAGTCCCCGGGGAGCCTACGAGCAGTACTTC. As protein: CASSPRGAYEQYF.

This chain joins TRBV28 and TRBJ2-7; no clear D gene. This CDR3 contains 11 residues. V was trimmed by 7 bases and J by 4 bases, leaving 8 bases between them. In germline, CDR1 is MDHEN, CDR2 SYDVKM. In DNA, the CDR3 is TGTGCCAGCAAAACCGCGTACGAGCAGTACTTC. This translates into CASKTAYEQYF.

The V gene is TRBV5-1, the J gene TRBJ2-2, with unresolved D. The ends were cut back, 0 bases at V and 0 bases at J, with 9 bases in the middle. Germline V gene data show CDR1 as SGHRS and CDR2 as YFSETQ. The CDR3 is 16 residues long. The CDR3 is CASSLGGGSNTGELFF. CDR3 nucleotides: TGCGCCAGCAGCTTGGGAGGCGGCTCGAACACCGGGGAGCTGTTTTTT.

The chain links TRBV5-1 to TRBJ1-2, with D possibly TRBD1 on 5 matching bases. The CDR3 is made up of 14 amino acids. Trimming left V 5 bases short and J 8 bases short, with 19 bases between. Germline CDR1 is SGHRS and CDR2 is YFSETQ. CDR3 DNA: TGCGCCAGCAGATCTGGGACGGATACTATGGGCTACACCTTC. Its protein product is CASRSGTDTMGYTF.

This clone was seen more than once but under ten times. The chain combines TRBV5-1 with TRBJ1-2; D remains unclear. The CDR3 sequence is 12 residues long. V shed 0 bases and J shed 6 bases, with 6 bases lying between them. Germline V gives CDR1 SGHRS, CDR2 YFSETQ. As DNA, the CDR3 is TGCGCCAGCAGCTTGGAGGGAAATGGCTACACCTTC. Its translation: CASSLEGNGYTF.

V gene TRBV30 combines with J gene TRBJ1-4; tentatively, D is TRBD1 (6 bases). Germline V gives CDR1 GTSNPN, CDR2 SVGIG (reference sequence). The CDR3 covers 13 residues. The V end lost 5 bases, the J end lost 5 bases, and 12 bases lay between the germline ends. The CDR3 coding sequence is TGTGCCTGGGGGGGACACGCGAATGAAAAACTGTTTTTT. Its protein is CAWGGHANEKLFF.

The chain is built from TRBV18 and TRBJ1-1; 7 nucleotides align to TRBD1. CDR1 KGHSH and CDR2 LQKENI come from the germline V gene. V trimming: 3 bases; J trimming: 8 bases; junction bases outside the gene matches: 9. The CDR3 extends over 14 amino acids. The CDR3 protein is CASSPRDSFTEAFF. DNA for the CDR3: TGTGCCAGCTCACCCCGGGACAGCTTTACGGAAGCTTTCTTT.

The V call is TRBV28, the J call TRBJ2-3; TRBD2 agrees at 10 bases. Looked up from germline, CDR1 is MDHEN and CDR2 is SYDVKM. CDR3 length: 16 residues. With 0 bases clipped from V and 4 bases from J, the junction kept 4 bases outside the gene matches. The CDR3, as DNA: TGTGCCAGCAGTTTATGGTCTAGCGGGAGCGCAGATACGCAGTATTTT. Protein sequence: CASSLWSSGSADTQYF.

V and J are TRBV2 and TRBJ1-4, with unresolved D. The V and J ends lost 7 bases and 0 bases respectively, with 6 bases between them. This CDR3 region has 13 residues. Germline-derived CDR1 and CDR2 are SNHLY and FYNNEI. This CDR3 reads CASKGATNEKLFF. The CDR3 DNA reads TGTGCCAGCAAAGGCGCAACTAATGAAAAACTGTTTTTT. The full variable domain, with the rest looked up from reference TRBV2 and TRBJ1-4, is EPEVTQTPSHQVTQMGQEVILRCVPISNHLYFYWYRQILGQKVEFLVSFYNNEISEKSEIFDDQFSVERPDGSNFTLKIRSTKLEDSAMYFCASKGATNEKLFFGSGTQLSVL.

This chain links TRBV7-8 with TRBJ2-3, with 12 bases lining up with TRBD2. CDR3 length: 17 amino acids. Germline-derived CDR1 and CDR2 are SGHVS and FQNEAQ. Germline trimming cut 1 base from V and 2 bases from J; bases unmatched to any gene: 4. The CDR3, as DNA: TGTGCCAGCAGCTTAGTCGGACTAGCGGGACACACAGATACGCAGTATTTT. It translates to CASSLVGLAGHTDTQYF. Filled out from reference TRBV7-8 and TRBJ2-3, the complete variable domain reads GAGVSQSPRYKVAKRGQDVALRCDPISGHVSLFWYQQALGQGPEFLTYFQNEAQLDKSGLPSDRFFAERPEGSVSTLKIQRTQQEDSAVYLCASSLVGLAGHTDTQYFGPGTRLTVL.

The chain carries TRBV4-1 and TRBJ2-7; D not resolved. The CDR3 covers 15 residues. CDR1 and CDR2 from the germline V gene are MGHRA and YSYEKL. Deletions cut 2 bases from V and 7 bases from J, with 18 bases between. The CDR3 sequence is CASSQINLVAREQYF. The CDR3 DNA sequence: TGCGCCAGCAGCCAAATTAACTTGGTGGCTAGAGAGCAGTACTTC.

This chain uses TRBV5-4 with TRBJ1-2; 10 bases are a match to TRBD1. This CDR3 is built from 18 residues. V was pared by 4 bases and J by 7 bases, with 19 bases of the junction left unmatched. Germline V gene sequence: CDR1 SGHNT, CDR2 YYREEE (reference sequence). In nucleotides, the CDR3 is TGTGCCAGCAGCGGCGCGACGGGACAGGGGCTTGTTGTGGGTGGCTACACCTTC. Its protein product is CASSGATGQGLVVGGYTF. The full variable domain, in which reference TRBV5-4 and TRBJ1-2 provide the parts outside the CDR3, is ETGVTQSPTHLIKTRGQQVTLRCSSQSGHNTVSWYQQALGQGPQFIFQYYREEENGRGNFPPRFSGLQFPNYSSELNVNALELDDSALYLCASSGATGQGLVVGGYTFGSGTRLTVV.

The chain couples TRBV5-4 to TRBJ2-2, with 12 bases aligning to TRBD2. V shed 2 bases, J shed 0 bases, and the junction held 5 bases outside the gene matches. Germline V lookup: CDR1 SGHNT, CDR2 YYREEE (reference sequence). CDR3 length equals 18 residues. The CDR3: CASSFPWTSGTNTGELFF. CDR3 DNA sequence: TGTGCCAGCAGCTTCCCGTGGACTAGCGGGACGAACACCGGGGAGCTGTTTTTT.

The chain combines TRBV10-3 with TRBJ2-5; 9 bases align to TRBD2. Germline values: CDR1 ENHRY, CDR2 SYGVKD. The CDR3 has 15 amino acids. Losses at the gene ends were 6 bases for V and 1 base for J; bases not matched to a gene: 6. CDR3 coding DNA: TGTGCCATCAGCTTAGCGGGAGCCCTCCAAGAGACCCAGTACTTC. This encodes CAISLAGALQETQYF.

V gene TRBV18 combines with J gene TRBJ2-1, with TRBD2 matching over 10 bases. CDR3 length equals 16 residues. Germline V gives CDR1 KGHSH, CDR2 LQKENI. V trimming: 3 bases; J trimming: 4 bases; junction bases outside the gene matches: 6. CDR3 nucleotides: TGTGCCAGCTCACCTTCAGCGGGAGGGGCGTACAATGAGCAGTTCTTC. It codes for CASSPSAGGAYNEQFF.

J is TRBJ2-7 and V is TRBV7-9; 14 bases agree with TRBD2. Germline values: CDR1 SEHNR, CDR2 FQNEAQ (reference sequence). V was clipped by 1 base and J by 4 bases; unmatched bases: 9. This CDR3 has 18 residues. The CDR3 region is CASSLGRLAGGFGYEQYF. In DNA form, the CDR3 reads TGTGCCAGCAGCTTAGGCAGACTAGCGGGAGGGTTTGGGTACGAGCAGTACTTC.

The chain joins TRBV28 to TRBJ1-2; perhaps TRBD1 as D (6 bases). V was clipped by 4 bases and J by 4 bases, with 16 bases between them. The CDR3 contains 15 residues. From germline, CDR1 is MDHEN and CDR2 SYDVKM. The CDR3 coding sequence is TGTGCCAGCAGTTCGCGGGACACTGAGGGCTATGGCTACACCTTC. Its protein product is CASSSRDTEGYGYTF.

V usage is TRBV2 and J usage is TRBJ2-1; D gene unclear. Germline CDR1 is SNHLY and CDR2 is FYNNEI. Trimming took 6 bases from V and 8 from J, leaving 11 bases between them. CDR3 size: 12 residues. As DNA, the CDR3 is TGTGCCAGCAGCCAGGAGTATGATGAGCAGTTCTTC. Its protein is CASSQEYDEQFF.

J is TRBJ2-1 and V is TRBV30; TRBD2 agrees at 7 bases. The CDR3 extends over 13 amino acids. J gave up 0 bases and V 8 bases, and 4 bases lay outside the gene matches. Germline values: CDR1 GTSNPN, CDR2 SVGIG (reference sequence). The CDR3 spells CARRESSYNEQFF. The CDR3 DNA reads TGTGCCCGGCGGGAGAGCTCCTACAATGAGCAGTTCTTC. The entire variable domain, with the rest obtained from reference TRBV30 and TRBJ2-1, is as follows: SQTIHQWPATLVQPVGSPLSLECTVEGTSNPNLYWYRQAAGRGLQLLFYSVGIGQISSEVPQNLSASRPQDRQFILSSKKLLLSDSGFYLCARRESSYNEQFFGPGTRLTVL.

The chain uses TRBV18 and TRBJ2-3; possibly TRBD1 for D (5 bases). CDR1 is KGHSH, CDR2 LQKENI, per germline. V lost 4 bases to trimming and J lost 5 bases, with 13 bases between them. The CDR3 is 14 residues long. This chain's CDR3 is CASSLRQPGDTQYF. The DNA for the CDR3 is TGTGCCAGCTCACTACGACAGCCCGGAGATACGCAGTATTTT.